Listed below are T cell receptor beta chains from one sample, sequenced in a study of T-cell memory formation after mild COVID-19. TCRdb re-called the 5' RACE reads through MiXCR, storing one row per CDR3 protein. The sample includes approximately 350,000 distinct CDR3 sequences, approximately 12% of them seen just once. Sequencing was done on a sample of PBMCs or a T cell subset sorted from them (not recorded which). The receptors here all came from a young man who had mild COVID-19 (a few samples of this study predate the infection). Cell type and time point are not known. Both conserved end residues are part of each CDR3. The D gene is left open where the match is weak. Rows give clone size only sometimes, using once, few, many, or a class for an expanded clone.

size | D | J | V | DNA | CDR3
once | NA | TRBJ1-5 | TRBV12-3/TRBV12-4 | TGTGCCAGCAGTTTATCACGGGACTTAGATAAGCCCCAGCATTTT | CASSLSRDLDKPQHF
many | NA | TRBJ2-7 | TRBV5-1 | TGCGCCAGCAGCCCTAGCGCGGCCTCAACCTACGAGCAGTACTTC | CASSPSAASTYEQYF
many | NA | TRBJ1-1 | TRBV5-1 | TGCGCCAGCAGCTTGGATGGGGTCGGAGGCACTGAAGCTTTCTTT | CASSLDGVGGTEAFF
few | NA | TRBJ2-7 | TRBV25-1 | TGTGCCAGCAGTCGTGAGGCGGTCGAGCAGTACTTC | CASSREAVEQYF
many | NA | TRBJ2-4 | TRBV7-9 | TGTGCCAGCAGTCTAACTCTCGGGGTTAACATTCAGTACTTC | CASSLTLGVNIQYF
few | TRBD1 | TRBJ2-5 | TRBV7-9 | TGTGCCAGCAGCCCTGGACAGGGAGGTTGGGAGACCCAGTACTTC | CASSPGQGGWETQYF
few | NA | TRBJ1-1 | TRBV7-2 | TGTGCCAGCAGGGGAGGGGTCAGGGGCACTGAAGCTTTCTTT | CASRGGVRGTEAFF
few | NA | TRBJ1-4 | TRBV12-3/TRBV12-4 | TGTGCCAGCAGCCACTATAATGAAAAACTGTTTTTT | CASSHYNEKLFF
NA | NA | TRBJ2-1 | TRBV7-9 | TGTGCCAGCAGCTTAATGTATGAGCAGTTCTTC | CASSLMYEQFF
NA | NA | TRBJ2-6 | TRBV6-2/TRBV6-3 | TGTGCCAGTGTATCACCCCCTGGGGCCAACGTCCTGACTTTC | CASVSPPGANVLTF
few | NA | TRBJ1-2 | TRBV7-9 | TGTGCCAGCAGCTTAATTCCTTTGGGAGCTAACTATGGCTACACCTTC | CASSLIPLGANYGYTF
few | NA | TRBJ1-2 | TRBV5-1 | TGCGCCAGCAGCTTCGGGGTTTTGGGGGGCTACACCTTC | CASSFGVLGGYTF
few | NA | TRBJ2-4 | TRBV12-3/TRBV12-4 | TGTGCCAGCAGTACCAGTGGCATTCAGTACTTC | CASSTSGIQYF
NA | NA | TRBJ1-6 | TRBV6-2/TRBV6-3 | TGTGCCAGCCGGACGGTCTGGCTACCCCTCCACTTT | CASRTVWLPLHF
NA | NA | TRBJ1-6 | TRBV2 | TGTGCCAGCAGTCCTTGGGGGACGAACTCACCCCTCCACTTT | CASSPWGTNSPLHF
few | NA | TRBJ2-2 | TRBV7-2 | TGTGCCAGCAGCTTATATCAGGGTGACACCGGGGAGCTGTTTTTT | CASSLYQGDTGELFF
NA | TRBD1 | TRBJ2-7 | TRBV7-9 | TGTGCCAGCAGCCGACACCGCCGGACAGGGAACTCCTACGAGCAGTACTTC | CASSRHRRTGNSYEQYF
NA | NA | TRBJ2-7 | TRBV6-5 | TGTGCCAGCAGCCGAGGGACACCGGACTCCTACGAGCAGTACTTC | CASSRGTPDSYEQYF
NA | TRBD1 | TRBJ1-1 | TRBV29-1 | TGCAGCACCTGGACAGGGAACACTGAAGCTTTCTTT | CSTWTGNTEAFF
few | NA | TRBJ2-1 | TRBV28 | TGTGCCAGCAGTCCGCCCGGGACGGCCCGTAAAGGTGAGCAGTTCTTC | CASSPPGTARKGEQFF
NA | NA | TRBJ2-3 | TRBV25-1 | TGTGCCAGCAGTGAATTAATACCGGATACGCAGTATTTT | CASSELIPDTQYF
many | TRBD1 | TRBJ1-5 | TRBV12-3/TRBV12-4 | TGTGCCAGCAGTCCCACAGGGGACAATCAGCCCCAGCATTTT | CASSPTGDNQPQHF
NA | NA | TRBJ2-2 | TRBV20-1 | TGCAGTGCTTCCCCCCGGGGCCCGAGGAACACCGGGGAGCTGTTTTTT | CSASPRGPRNTGELFF
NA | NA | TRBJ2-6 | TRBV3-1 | TGTGCCAGCAGCGCTGAACAGGGCCGTAACGAAAGAAGGACTTTC | CASSAEQGRNERRTF
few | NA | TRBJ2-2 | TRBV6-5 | TGTGCCAGTAGGGGAAATGGGGAGCTGTTTTTT | CASRGNGELFF
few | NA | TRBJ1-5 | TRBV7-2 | TGTGCCAGCAGCTTAGACAGAAATAGCAATCAGCCCCAGCATTTT | CASSLDRNSNQPQHF
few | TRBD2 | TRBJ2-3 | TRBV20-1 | TGCAGTGCTAGAGATTCCGGGAGGAGGGGAGCAGATACGCAGTATTTT | CSARDSGRRGADTQYF
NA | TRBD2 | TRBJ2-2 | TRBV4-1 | TGCGCCAGCAGCCAAGTCCAGGCGGGGGGGCTTGACACCGGGGAGCTGTTTTTT | CASSQVQAGGLDTGELFF
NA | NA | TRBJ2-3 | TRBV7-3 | TGTGCCAGCAGCTTAATCGGGGAAACAGATACGCAGTATTTT | CASSLIGETDTQYF
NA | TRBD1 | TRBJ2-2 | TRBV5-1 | TGCGCCAGCAGCCCCCGGGGACAGGGGGCGTTTCCCGGGGAGCTGTTTTTT | CASSPRGQGAFPGELFF
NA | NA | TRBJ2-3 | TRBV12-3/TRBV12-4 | TGTGCCAGCAGTCCTCTATCGGTTGGAGATACGCAGTATTTT | CASSPLSVGDTQYF
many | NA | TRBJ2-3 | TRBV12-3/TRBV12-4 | TGTGCCAGCAGTCCTCTGGGGGACACAGATACGCAGTATTTT | CASSPLGDTDTQYF
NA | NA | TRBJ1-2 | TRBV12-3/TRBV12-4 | TGTGACAGCGGGCGGACAGATAACTATGGCTACACCTTC | CDSGRTDNYGYTF
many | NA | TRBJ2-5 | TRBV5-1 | TGCGCCAGCAGCTTGGTTCAGGCAGGCCAAGAGACCCAGTACTTC | CASSLVQAGQETQYF
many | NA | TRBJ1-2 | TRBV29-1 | TGCAGCGTTGCCGCTGACACCGGCTACACCTTC | CSVAADTGYTF
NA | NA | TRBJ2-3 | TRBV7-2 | TGTGCCAGCAGCTGGGGATCGAGCACAGATACGCAGTATTTT | CASSWGSSTDTQYF
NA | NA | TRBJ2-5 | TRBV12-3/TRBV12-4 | TGTGCCAGCACCCAAGGCATCCAAGAGACCCAGTACTTC | CASTQGIQETQYF
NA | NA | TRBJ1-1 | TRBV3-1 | TGTGCCAGCAGCCACGCCCCGGGACAATCTCTTGAAGCTTTCTTT | CASSHAPGQSLEAFF
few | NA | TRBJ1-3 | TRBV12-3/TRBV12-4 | TGTGCCAACCAGAGAGTGGGAAACACCATATATTTT | CANQRVGNTIYF
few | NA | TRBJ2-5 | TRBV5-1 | TGCGCCAGCGCCGAGGGAAGCGCCTTCCAAGAGACCCAGTACTTC | CASAEGSAFQETQYF
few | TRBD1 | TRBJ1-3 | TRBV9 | TGTGCCAGCAGCGTATCTCCCCAGGGGGCTGGAAACACCATATATTTT | CASSVSPQGAGNTIYF
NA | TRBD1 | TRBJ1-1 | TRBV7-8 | TGTGCCAGCAGCTTACTTCCGGGAGGTAACAGGGGCCGCACTGAAGCTTTCTTT | CASSLLPGGNRGRTEAFF
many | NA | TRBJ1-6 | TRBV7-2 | TGTGCCAGCAGCACGGGACGGACCAATTCACCCCTCCACTTT | CASSTGRTNSPLHF
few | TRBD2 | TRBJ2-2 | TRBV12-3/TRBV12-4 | TGTGCCAGCAGTTGGGCGGGGGGTAGCACCGGGGAGCTGTTTTTT | CASSWAGGSTGELFF
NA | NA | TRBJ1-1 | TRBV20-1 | TGCAGTGAGCGGGTAGGTAAGAACACTGAAGCTTTCTTT | CSERVGKNTEAFF
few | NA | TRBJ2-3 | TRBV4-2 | TGTGCCAGCAGCCAAGGATCCCTTAATACGCAGTATTTT | CASSQGSLNTQYF
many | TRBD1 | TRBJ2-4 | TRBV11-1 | TGTGCCAGCAGCTTAGACAGGGGTCCCATGGGAAACATTCAGTACTTC | CASSLDRGPMGNIQYF
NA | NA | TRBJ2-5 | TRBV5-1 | TGCGCCAGCAGCTTGGGCCTAAGCCAGGTGTACCAAGAGACCCAGTACTTC | CASSLGLSQVYQETQYF
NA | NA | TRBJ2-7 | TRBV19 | TGTGCCACCTCGGACGCGGGTTTCGTGTACGAGCAGTACTTC | CATSDAGFVYEQYF
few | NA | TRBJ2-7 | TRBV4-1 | TGCGCCAGCAGCCAAGTGGCAGCGATGCTCTCCTACGAGCAGTACTTC | CASSQVAAMLSYEQYF
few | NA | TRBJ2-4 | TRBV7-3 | TGTGCCAGCAGGGTAGCCGGGACCAAAAACATTCAGTACTTC | CASRVAGTKNIQYF
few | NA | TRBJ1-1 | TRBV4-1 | TGCGCCAGCCTAGATGGGGGAACTGAAGCTTTCTTT | CASLDGGTEAFF
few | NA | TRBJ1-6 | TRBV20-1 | TGCAGTGCTAGAGATCGGAAAGTCCCATATTCACCCCTCCACTTT | CSARDRKVPYSPLHF
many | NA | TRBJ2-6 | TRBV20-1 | TGCAGTGCTAGAGTTCAGGGAGCCCCTGGGGCCAACGTCCTGACTTTC | CSARVQGAPGANVLTF
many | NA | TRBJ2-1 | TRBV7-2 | TGTGCCAGCAGCTTAGTAGAGGGATACAATGAGCAGTTCTTC | CASSLVEGYNEQFF